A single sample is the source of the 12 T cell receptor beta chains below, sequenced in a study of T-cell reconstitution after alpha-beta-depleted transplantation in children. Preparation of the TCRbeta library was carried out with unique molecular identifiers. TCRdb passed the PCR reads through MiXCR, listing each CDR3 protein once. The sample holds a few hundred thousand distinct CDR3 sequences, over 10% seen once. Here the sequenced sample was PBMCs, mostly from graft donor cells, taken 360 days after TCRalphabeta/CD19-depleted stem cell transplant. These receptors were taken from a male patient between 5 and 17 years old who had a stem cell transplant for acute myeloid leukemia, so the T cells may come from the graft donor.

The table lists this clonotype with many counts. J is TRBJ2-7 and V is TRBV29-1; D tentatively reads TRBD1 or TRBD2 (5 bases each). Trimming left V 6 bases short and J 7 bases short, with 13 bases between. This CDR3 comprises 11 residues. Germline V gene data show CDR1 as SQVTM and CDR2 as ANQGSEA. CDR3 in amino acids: CSVLRAGEQYF. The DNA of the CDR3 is TGCAGCGTGCTGAGGGCAGGGGAGCAGTACTTC.

CDR3 sequence (DNA): TGTGCCAGCAGCTTGGGACTAGCGGACTACCAAGAGACCCAGTACTTC. This sequence encodes CASSLGLADYQETQYF. J is TRBJ2-5 and V is TRBV5-6, with TRBD2 matching over 9 bases. Germline V gene data show CDR1 as SGHDT and CDR2 as YYEEEE. The CDR3 contains 16 residues. V lost 0 bases, J lost 0 bases, and 3 bases stayed unmatched.

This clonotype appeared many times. CDR3 protein: CASNRDRDVGNYGYTF. Written as DNA, the CDR3 is TGTGCCAGTAACCGGGACAGGGATGTGGGGAACTATGGCTACACCTTC. The chain carries TRBV6-1 and TRBJ1-2, with TRBD1 identical over 9 bases. The germline V gene has CDR1 MNHNS and CDR2 SASEGT. V shed 9 bases and J 2 bases; nucleotides not matched to a gene: 13. This CDR3 is 16 amino acids long.

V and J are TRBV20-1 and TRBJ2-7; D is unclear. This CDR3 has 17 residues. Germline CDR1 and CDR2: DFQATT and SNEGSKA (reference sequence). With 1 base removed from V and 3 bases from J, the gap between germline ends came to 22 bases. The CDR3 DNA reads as TGCAGTGCTAGAGTCAAGACGCCGGTTAGTATTGGCTACGAGCAGTACTTC. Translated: CSARVKTPVSIGYEQYF.

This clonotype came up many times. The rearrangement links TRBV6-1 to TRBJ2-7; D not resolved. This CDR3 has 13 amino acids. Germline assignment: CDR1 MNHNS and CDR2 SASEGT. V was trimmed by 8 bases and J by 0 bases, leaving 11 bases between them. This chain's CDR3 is CASGRGDSYEQYF. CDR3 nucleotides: TGTGCCAGCGGGCGCGGCGACTCCTACGAGCAGTACTTC.

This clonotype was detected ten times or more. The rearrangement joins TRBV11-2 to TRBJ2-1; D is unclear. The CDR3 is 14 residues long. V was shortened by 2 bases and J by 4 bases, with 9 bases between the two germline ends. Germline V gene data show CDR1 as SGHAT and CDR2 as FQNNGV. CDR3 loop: CASSLSWVYNEQFF. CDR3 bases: TGTGCCAGCAGCTTAAGCTGGGTTTACAATGAGCAGTTCTTC.

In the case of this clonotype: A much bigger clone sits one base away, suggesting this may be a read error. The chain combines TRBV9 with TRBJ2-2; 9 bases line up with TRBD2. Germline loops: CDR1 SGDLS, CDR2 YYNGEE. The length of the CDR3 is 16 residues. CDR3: CVSSTSGRTVTGELFF. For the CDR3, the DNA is TGTGTCAGCAGTACGAGCGGGAGGACGGTCACCGGGGAGCTGTTTTTT.

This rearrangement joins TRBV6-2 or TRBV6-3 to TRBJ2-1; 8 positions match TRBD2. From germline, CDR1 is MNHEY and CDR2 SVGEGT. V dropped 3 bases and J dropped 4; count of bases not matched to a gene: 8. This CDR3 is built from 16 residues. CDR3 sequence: CASSYSTSGGYNEQFF. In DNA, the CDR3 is TGTGCCAGCAGTTATAGTACAAGCGGGGGATACAATGAGCAGTTCTTC.

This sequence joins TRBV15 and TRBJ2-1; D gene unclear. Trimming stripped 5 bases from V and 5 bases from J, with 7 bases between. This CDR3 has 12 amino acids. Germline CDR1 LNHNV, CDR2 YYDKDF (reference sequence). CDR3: CATSGWDNEQFF. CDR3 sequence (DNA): TGTGCCACCAGCGGATGGGACAATGAGCAGTTCTTC.

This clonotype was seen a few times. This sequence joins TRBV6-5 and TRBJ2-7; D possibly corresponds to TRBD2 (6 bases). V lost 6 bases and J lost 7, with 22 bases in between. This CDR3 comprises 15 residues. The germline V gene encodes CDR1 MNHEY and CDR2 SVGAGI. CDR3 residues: CASSYGLSGPWEQYF. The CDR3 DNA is TGTGCCAGCAGCTACGGACTATCGGGGCCTTGGGAGCAGTACTTC.

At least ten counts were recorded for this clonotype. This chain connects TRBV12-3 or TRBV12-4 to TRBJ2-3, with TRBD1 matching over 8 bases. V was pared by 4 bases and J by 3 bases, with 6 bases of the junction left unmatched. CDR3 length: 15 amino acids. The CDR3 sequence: CASSWGTGPTDTQYF. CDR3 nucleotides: TGTGCCAGCAGTTGGGGGACAGGACCAACAGATACGCAGTATTTT.

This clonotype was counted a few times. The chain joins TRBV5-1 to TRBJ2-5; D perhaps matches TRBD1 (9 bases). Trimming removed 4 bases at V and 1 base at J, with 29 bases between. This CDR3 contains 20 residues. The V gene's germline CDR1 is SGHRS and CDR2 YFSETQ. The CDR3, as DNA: TGCGCCAGCAGCCCCCGGGACAGGGTGGTAGTAGCGGGGCTCCAAGAGACCCAGTACTTC. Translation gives CASSPRDRVVVAGLQETQYF.